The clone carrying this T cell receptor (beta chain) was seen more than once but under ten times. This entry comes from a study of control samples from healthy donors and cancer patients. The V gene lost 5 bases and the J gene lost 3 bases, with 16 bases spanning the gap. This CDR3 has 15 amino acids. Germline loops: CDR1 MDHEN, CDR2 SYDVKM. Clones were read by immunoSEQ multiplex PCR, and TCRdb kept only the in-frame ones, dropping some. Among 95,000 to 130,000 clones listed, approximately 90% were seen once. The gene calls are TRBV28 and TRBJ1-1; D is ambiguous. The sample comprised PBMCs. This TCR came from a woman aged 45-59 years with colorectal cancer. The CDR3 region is CASSPKLGLDTEAFF. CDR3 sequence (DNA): TGTGCCAGCAGTCCTAAACTGGGATTGGACACTGAAGCTTTCTTT.